Below are 17 T cell receptor beta chains sequenced from a single sample in a study of blood T cell repertoires in COVID-19. Produced via immunoSEQ multiplex PCR; TCRdb's table is partial and in-frame only. The sample yields approximately 170,000 clones, under 90% seen once. Material for sequencing was peripheral blood. All receptors come from a woman aged 70-85 years with COVID-19, enrolled during active disease.

This clone was seen once. The CDR3 loop reads CASRLVGGMNTEAFF. CDR3 coding DNA: TGTGCCAGCAGATTAGTAGGGGGCATGAACACTGAAGCTTTCTTT. The chain is built from TRBV6-4 and TRBJ1-1; the match to TRBD1 covers 7 bases. The CDR3 loop spans 15 amino acids. Germline loops: CDR1 MRHNA, CDR2 SNTAGT. J lost 0 bases, V lost 6 bases, and 7 bases had no gene match.

The chain links TRBV18 to TRBJ1-4; D gene ambiguous. V was trimmed by 0 bases and J by 0 bases, leaving 5 bases between them. Germline V lookup: CDR1 KGHSH, CDR2 LQKENI. The CDR3 loop spans 15 amino acids. In DNA form, the CDR3 reads TGTGCCAGCTCACCACCTTCTGCAACTAATGAAAAACTGTTTTTT. The encoded protein is CASSPPSATNEKLFF.

This clone was picked up one time. The V gene is TRBV6-6, the J gene TRBJ1-3; D is ambiguous. Trimming removed 5 bases at V and 0 bases at J, with 8 bases between. Germline values: CDR1 MNHNY, CDR2 SVGAGI (reference sequence). The CDR3 consists of 14 residues. CDR3 in DNA: TGTGCCAGCAGTACCCAGGACTCTGGAAACACCATATATTTT. Translated, it gives CASSTQDSGNTIYF.

A few counts support this clone. The rearrangement links TRBV7-8 to TRBJ2-2; 12 bases agree with TRBD2. Looked up from germline, CDR1 is SGHVS and CDR2 is FQNEAQ. The CDR3 is 18 amino acids. Trimming removed 5 bases from V and 0 bases from J; junction bases left unmatched: 7. CDR3 in DNA: TGTGCCAGCAGCGCCCGGACTAGCGGGAAAGCGAACACCGGGGAGCTGTTTTTT. Protein product: CASSARTSGKANTGELFF.

This chain joins TRBV5-1 and TRBJ1-1; 7 bases are shared with TRBD1. CDR1 SGHRS and CDR2 YFSETQ come from the germline V gene. The CDR3 runs 14 residues. The V segment lost 4 bases and the J segment 5 bases; nucleotides outside the gene matches: 8. The CDR3 region has the DNA TGCGCCAGCAGCACTGGGACAGAAGGGACTGAAGCTTTCTTT. As protein: CASSTGTEGTEAFF. Full variable domain (outside the CDR3, taken from reference TRBV5-1 and TRBJ1-1): KAGVTQTPRYLIKTRGQQVTLSCSPISGHRSVSWYQQTPGQGLQFLFEYFSETQRNKGNFPGRFSGRQFSNSRSEMNVSTLELGDSALYLCASSTGTEGTEAFFGQGTRLTVV.

About this clone itself: Compared with germline, one end of the junction differs, possibly owing to a read error. The chain uses TRBV5-4 and TRBJ2-1; 9 nucleotides line up with TRBD2. The germline gives CDR1 SGHNT, CDR2 YYREEE (reference sequence). The CDR3 is 17 residues long. CDR3 DNA sequence: TGTGCCAGCAACTTGGGAGGAGGAGCGGGAGGTCGGAATGAGCAGTTCTTC. It yields the protein CASNLGGGAGGRNEQFF.

This chain joins TRBV18 and TRBJ1-2, with 8 bases matching TRBD1. Trimming cost V 4 bases and J 4 bases; bases outside gene matches: 8. Germline V gene lookup returns CDR1 KGHSH and CDR2 LQKENI. The CDR3 sequence is 15 residues long. This CDR3 reads CASSQGTGLPYGYTF. CDR3 in DNA: TGTGCCAGCTCACAGGGGACAGGTCTCCCCTATGGCTACACCTTC.

The V and J genes are TRBV7-2 and TRBJ2-7; 10 bases are a match to TRBD2. In germline, CDR1 is SGHTA, CDR2 FQGNSA. The trim removed 1 base at V and 9 bases at J, leaving 12 bases unmatched. The CDR3 is 16 amino acids. The CDR3 DNA sequence: TGTGCCAGCAGCTTAGGGAGCGGGAGGGCCCAACTCGGGCAGTACTTC. This sequence encodes CASSLGSGRAQLGQYF. The whole variable domain, remainder taken from reference TRBV7-2 and TRBJ2-7, is GAGVSQSPSNKVTEKGKDVELRCDPISGHTALYWYRQSLGQGLEFLIYFQGNSAPDKSGLPSDRFSAERTGGSVSTLTIQRTQQEDSAVYLCASSLGSGRAQLGQYFGPGTRLTVT.

The V and J genes are TRBV4-1 and TRBJ2-1; TRBD2 agrees at 9 bases. This CDR3 is 16 amino acids long. Trimming cost V 4 bases and J 10 bases; bases outside gene matches: 14. The germline gives CDR1 MGHRA, CDR2 YSYEKL. CDR3 DNA sequence: TGCGCCAGCAGCCTTGTAGCGGGAGTACTACTCGAGGAGCAGTTCTTC. Translation gives CASSLVAGVLLEEQFF.

V gene TRBV10-3 combines with J gene TRBJ2-5; 9 bases fit TRBD2. Trimming cost V 6 bases and J 2 bases; bases outside gene matches: 1. CDR3 length equals 13 residues. The germline CDR1 and CDR2 sequences are ENHRY and SYGVKD. For the CDR3, the DNA is TGTGCCATCAGCCTAGCGGGGCAAGAGACCCAGTACTTC. Its protein is CAISLAGQETQYF.

The chain links TRBV12-3 or TRBV12-4 to TRBJ2-7; D is perhaps TRBD2 (7 bases). This CDR3 region has 13 residues. V lost 5 bases and J 6 bases, leaving 14 bases between the germline ends. The CDR3 is CASSEGGFAEQYV. The CDR3 nucleotides are TGTGCCAGCAGTGAGGGGGGGTTTGCCGAGCAGTACGTC.

In this sample, this clone turned up a few times. This chain joins TRBV10-3 and TRBJ2-1, with 13 bases matching TRBD2. This CDR3 is built from 14 residues. CDR1 and CDR2 (germline): ENHRY, SYGVKD. J was trimmed by 7 bases and V by 10 bases; bases with no gene match: 7. CDR3 nucleotides: TGTGCCACCCCCGGGACTAGCGGGACTAATGAGCAGTTCTTC. It translates to CATPGTSGTNEQFF.

This chain joins TRBV2 and TRBJ1-6; D unclear. The CDR3 runs to 14 residues. The V end was cut by 7 bases, the J end by 5 bases, with 12 bases between. Per the germline V gene, CDR1 is SNHLY and CDR2 is FYNNEI. For the CDR3, the DNA is TGTGCCAGCATGGCGGAGGGTAATAATTCACCCCTCCACTTT. Its translation: CASMAEGNNSPLHF.

This clone was recorded only once. The V call is TRBV19, the J call TRBJ1-1; a possible D gene is TRBD1 (5 bases). This CDR3 spans 16 amino acids. Germline V gene sequence: CDR1 LNHDA, CDR2 SQIVND (reference sequence). V was shortened by 4 bases and J by 0 bases, with 15 bases between the two germline ends. The CDR3 sequence: CASSRGPRRLNTEAFF. The CDR3 nucleotides read TGTGCCAGTAGTAGGGGCCCAAGACGGCTGAACACTGAAGCTTTCTTT.

On this clone itself: Other DNA sequences in this sample translate to the same CDR3. The V call is TRBV7-2, the J call TRBJ2-7; a possible D gene is TRBD1 (6 bases). The CDR3 extends over 18 amino acids. Trimming cost V 0 bases and J 2 bases, with 20 bases left between them. Germline V CDR1 and CDR2: SGHTA, FQGNSA. CDR3 in amino acids: CASSLARRTGITTYEQYF. CDR3 in DNA: TGTGCCAGCAGCTTAGCCCGAAGAACAGGGATAACCACCTACGAGCAGTACTTC.

The chain recombines TRBV15 with TRBJ1-1; 7 nucleotides line up with TRBD1. The CDR3 runs to 13 residues. Per the germline V gene, CDR1 is LNHNV and CDR2 is YYDKDF (reference sequence). Trimming took 3 bases from V and 4 from J; bases not matched to a gene: 2. The CDR3 sequence is CATSRDRSTEAFF. CDR3 nucleotide sequence: TGTGCCACCAGCAGGGACAGGTCCACTGAAGCTTTCTTT.

The chain joins TRBV29-1 to TRBJ1-1, with D perhaps matching TRBD1 (6 bases). The CDR3 consists of 13 residues. Germline CDR1 is SQVTM and CDR2 is ANQGSEA. Trimming pared 7 bases from V and 7 bases from J, leaving 19 bases between. The CDR3 sequence: CSGVRGRGDEAFF. The CDR3 nucleotides read TGCAGCGGTGTTAGGGGGAGGGGGGATGAAGCTTTCTTT.